This TCR beta chain was observed in a study of blood T cell repertoires in COVID-19. Looking at the study overall: In each case, the material was cDNA or gDNA derived from T cells, B-cell-depleted T cells, or PBMCs.

Some clones are missing from TCRdb's copy, which holds only in-frame ones; the method was immunoSEQ multiplex PCR. The sample carries about 220,000 clones, 75% to 85% recorded once. V dropped 8 bases and J dropped 1 base, with 11 bases sitting between them. Per germline, CDR1 SGHTA and CDR2 FQGNSA. CDR3 length: 14 residues. Input material: peripheral blood. J is TRBJ2-2 and V is TRBV7-2; D possibly corresponds to TRBD1 (6 bases). This TCR was recovered from a woman between 65 and 79 years old with COVID-19, enrolled during active disease. In DNA, the CDR3 is TGTGCCAGCCGATGGACAGAGAACACCGGGGAGCTGTTTTTT. Translation gives CASRWTENTGELFF.